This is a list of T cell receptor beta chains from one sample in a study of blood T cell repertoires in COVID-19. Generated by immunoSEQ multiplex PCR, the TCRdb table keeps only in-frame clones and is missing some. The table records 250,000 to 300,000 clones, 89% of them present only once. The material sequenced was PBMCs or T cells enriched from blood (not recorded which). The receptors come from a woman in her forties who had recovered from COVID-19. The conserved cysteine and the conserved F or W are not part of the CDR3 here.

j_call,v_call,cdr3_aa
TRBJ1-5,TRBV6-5,ASTQTFNQPQH
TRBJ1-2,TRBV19,ASSIGLREAANYGYT
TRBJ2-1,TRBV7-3,ASSLSPRDSIRGSYNEQF
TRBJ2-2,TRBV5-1,ASSSLAGNTGELF
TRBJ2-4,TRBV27,ASSPDRIAKNIQY
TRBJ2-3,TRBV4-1,ASSQELPDTQY
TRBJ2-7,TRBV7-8,ASSLIASYEQY
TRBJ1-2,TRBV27,ASRQTATYGYT
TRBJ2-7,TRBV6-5,ASSLDRGLEQY
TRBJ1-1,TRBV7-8,ASSQQGATEAF
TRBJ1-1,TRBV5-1,ASSLDGAGVEAF
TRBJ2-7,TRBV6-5,ASEQGAYKYEQY
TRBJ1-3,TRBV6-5,ASSMTGAGNTIY
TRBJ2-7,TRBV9,ASSARQGAAEQY
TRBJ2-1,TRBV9,ASSAGGVRLDEQF
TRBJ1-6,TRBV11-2,ASSLGGQNSPLH
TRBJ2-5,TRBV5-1,ASSLEGEQTQY
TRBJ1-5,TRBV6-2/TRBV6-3,ASSRGQGGNQPQH
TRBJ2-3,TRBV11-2,ASSLERGAPDTQY
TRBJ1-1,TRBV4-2,ASSHLDRGSNTEAF
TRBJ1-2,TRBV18,ASSPGGRFNYGYT
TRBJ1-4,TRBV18,ASSPQENEKLF
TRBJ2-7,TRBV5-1,ASSPSWLEEYEQY
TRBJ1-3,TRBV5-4,ASSAGQVRSGNTIY
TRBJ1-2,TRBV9,ASSVAPATALNYGYT
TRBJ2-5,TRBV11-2,ASSFTFGGRWETQY